The 13 T cell receptor beta chains below come from one sample, sequenced in a study of blood T cells in healthy people across ages. The authors ran a second PCR of roughly 6 to 11 cycles using a sample-barcoded 5' primer and a J-beta primer mix. Each CDR3 protein is one row after TCRdb ran MiXCR on the 5' RACE reads. The sample comprises 700,000 to 850,000 distinct CDR3 sequences, roughly 34% of which are singletons, and 10% to 15% rests with the top ten. Source material: blood. These receptors all stem from a man aged 18 to 29 in good health.

Concerning this clonotype: A much larger clone differs by one base, so this may be a read error. The chain employs TRBV6-5 and TRBJ1-2; a weak D match, TRBD1 (6 bases). The CDR3 spans 13 residues. Germline lookup yields CDR1 MNHEY and CDR2 SVGAGI. DNA of the CDR3: TGTGCCGGCAGTTACTCGGACAGATATGGCTACACCTTC. Its translation: CAGSYSDRYGYTF.

This clonotype was counted a few times. The CDR3 loop is CASSLPGTSNTGELFF. The CDR3 DNA reads as TGCGCCAGCAGCTTGCCGGGGACCTCGAACACCGGGGAGCTGTTTTTT. The chain links TRBV5-1 to TRBJ2-2; the D gene could be TRBD1 or TRBD2 (5 bases each). Germline V gene lookup returns CDR1 SGHRS and CDR2 YFSETQ. This CDR3 has 16 residues. V lost 1 base, J lost 0 bases, and 10 bases lay in between.

The V gene is TRBV4-3, the J gene TRBJ1-2; D possibly corresponds to TRBD1 (5 bases). V was trimmed by 0 bases and J by 4 bases, leaving 15 bases between them. Germline assignment: CDR1 LGHNA and CDR2 YSLEER. The length of the CDR3 is 16 residues. This CDR3 is CASSQEMRGSGYGYTF. The DNA of the CDR3 is TGCGCCAGCAGCCAAGAAATGAGGGGTAGTGGCTATGGCTACACCTTC.

The chain recombines TRBV6-6 with TRBJ2-1, with a weak D call TRBD2 (5 bases). In germline, CDR1 is MNHNY, CDR2 SVGAGI (reference sequence). CDR3 length: 12 residues. Trimming left V 5 bases short and J 9 bases short, with 11 bases between. CDR3 sequence: CASSDYVGEQFF. For the CDR3, the DNA is TGTGCCAGCAGTGACTACGTAGGTGAGCAGTTCTTC.

The chain recombines TRBV5-1 with TRBJ2-7; 7 positions match TRBD2. CDR3 length equals 15 residues. The trim removed 1 base at V and 3 bases at J, leaving 7 bases unmatched. Germline V gives CDR1 SGHRS, CDR2 YFSETQ. The CDR3 loop is CASSLTGGEGYEQYF. CDR3 bases: TGCGCCAGCAGCTTGACGGGTGGGGAGGGCTACGAGCAGTACTTC.

This sequence joins TRBV6-6 and TRBJ2-1; D possibly corresponds to TRBD1 (6 bases). The germline V gene encodes CDR1 MNHNY and CDR2 SVGAGI (reference sequence). Deletions cut 0 bases from V and 7 bases from J, with 13 bases between. The CDR3 contains 15 residues. CDR3 in DNA: TGTGCCAGCAGTTACTCGGCAGGGGAAGTAAATGAGCAGTTCTTC. Translation: CASSYSAGEVNEQFF.

Many counts were recorded for this clonotype. V usage is TRBV5-5 and J usage is TRBJ1-2; 8 nucleotides line up with TRBD1. Trimming cost V 3 bases and J 4 bases; bases outside gene matches: 11. Per the germline V gene, CDR1 is SGHKS and CDR2 is YYEKEE (reference sequence). CDR3 length: 16 residues. The CDR3 spells CASSSSGTGLPYGYTF. CDR3 bases: TGTGCCAGCAGCTCCTCCGGGACAGGATTACCCTATGGCTACACCTTC.

The gene calls are TRBV6-4 and TRBJ2-3; TRBD1 agrees at 8 bases. J gave up 1 base and V 2 bases, and 2 bases lay outside the gene matches. In germline, CDR1 is MRHNA, CDR2 SNTAGT. This CDR3 region has 15 residues. CDR3 loop: CASSDATGGTDTQYF. The CDR3 DNA sequence: TGTGCCAGCAGTGACGCGACAGGGGGCACAGATACGCAGTATTTT.

The chain uses TRBV5-1 and TRBJ1-2; 10 nucleotides agree with TRBD1. V lost 4 bases to trimming and J lost 1 base; unmatched junction nucleotides: 10. Germline loops: CDR1 SGHRS, CDR2 YFSETQ. This CDR3 is 17 amino acids long. In nucleotides, the CDR3 is TGCGCCAGCAGCCCGGGGACAGGGGCGCATCTTAACTATGGCTACACCTTC. As protein: CASSPGTGAHLNYGYTF.

The V call is TRBV7-9, the J call TRBJ2-1; D is possibly TRBD2 (6 bases). CDR1 and CDR2 from the germline V gene are SEHNR and FQNEAQ (reference sequence). Trimming removed 4 bases from V and 9 bases from J, with 22 bases in between. CDR3 length: 16 residues. The CDR3 spells CASSSRTMEEAFEQFF. As DNA, the CDR3 is TGTGCCAGCAGCTCCCGGACTATGGAAGAGGCTTTTGAGCAGTTCTTC.

In this sample, this clonotype turned up a few times. CDR3 sequence reads: CSALTSGDYNEQFF. DNA of the CDR3: TGCAGTGCTTTGACTAGCGGGGACTACAATGAGCAGTTCTTC. The J gene is TRBJ2-1, the V gene TRBV20-1; 11 bases are a match to TRBD2. Germline lookup yields CDR1 DFQATT and CDR2 SNEGSKA (reference sequence). The CDR3 runs 14 residues. V lost 5 bases and J lost 3; bases outside the gene matches: 3.

CDR3 sequence: CASSEAAGNQPQHF. The CDR3 nucleotides are TGTGCCAGCAGTGAAGCCGCAGGGAATCAGCCCCAGCATTTT. The chain links TRBV2 to TRBJ1-5; possible D gene TRBD1, 5 bases. Germline values: CDR1 SNHLY, CDR2 FYNNEI. The germline V and J ends were trimmed by 0 bases and 4 bases, with 7 bases remaining between them. The CDR3 consists of 14 residues. The full variable domain, with the rest looked up from reference TRBV2 and TRBJ1-5, is EPEVTQTPSHQVTQMGQEVILRCVPISNHLYFYWYRQILGQKVEFLVSFYNNEISEKSEIFDDQFSVERPDGSNFTLKIRSTKLEDSAMYFCASSEAAGNQPQHFGDGTRLSIL.

This clonotype turned up a few times. The V gene is TRBV12-3 or TRBV12-4, the J gene TRBJ1-2; 8 bases align to TRBD1. CDR3 length equals 14 residues. J lost 4 bases, V lost 6 bases, and 7 bases had no gene match. This CDR3 reads CASSGPGQGYGYTF. For the CDR3, the DNA is TGTGCCAGCAGCGGGCCCGGACAGGGCTATGGCTACACCTTC.